These 13 T cell receptor beta chains were all obtained from the same sample, sequenced in a study of blood T cell repertoires in COVID-19. The table came from immunoSEQ multiplex PCR; TCRdb's copy has only in-frame clones and leaves some out. Of a few hundred thousand clones in the sample, around 80% are singletons; the top ten hold under 4.5%. The sample consisted of PBMCs or T cells enriched from blood (not recorded which). Receptors were obtained from a man under 40 with acute COVID-19.

Details on this clone: This CDR3 is missing its conserved last phenylalanine or tryptophan, likely due to a read error. Because the CDR3's place on the DNA is in doubt, the DNA is left out and the CDR3 is given as listed by TCRdb. The rearrangement uses TRBV6-1 and TRBJ1-3. CDR1 is MNHNS, CDR2 SASEGT, per germline. With termini counted, the CDR3 has 12 amino acids. The CDR3: CASSEAWRDRYI.

The gene calls are TRBV24-1 and TRBJ2-3; D is perhaps TRBD2 (5 bases). This CDR3 has 12 amino acids. Germline CDR1 reads KGHDR; CDR2 reads SFDVKD. V was pared by 3 bases and J by 11 bases, with 11 bases between. CDR3 coding DNA: TGTGCCACCAGTGATGACCTGGCGGGGCAGTATTTT. Its protein product is CATSDDLAGQYF.

On this clone: A read error may produce the germline difference seen at one junction end. As DNA, the CDR3 is TGTGCCAGCAGCCCGGCCGGGGATATCAATTCACCCCTCCACTTT. It encodes CASSPAGDINSPLHF. This chain connects TRBV5-1 to TRBJ1-6, with no clear D. The CDR3 spans 15 residues. The germline V gene has CDR1 SGHRS and CDR2 YFSETQ. Drawing the rest from reference TRBV5-1 and TRBJ1-6, the complete variable domain is KAGVTQTPRYLIKTRGQQVTLSCSPISGHRSVSWYQQTPGQGLQFLFEYFSETQRNKGNFPGRFSGRQFSNSRSEMNVSTLELGDSALYLCASSPAGDINSPLHFGNGTRLTVT.

The chain employs TRBV6-1 and TRBJ1-6, with 8 bases aligning to TRBD1. Germline-derived CDR1 and CDR2 are MNHNS and SASEGT. The length of the CDR3 is 15 residues. V was pared by 2 bases and J by 9 bases, with 6 bases of the junction left unmatched. CDR3 in amino acids: CASSEPGQGGSPLHF. Written as DNA, the CDR3 is TGTGCCAGCAGTGAACCCGGACAGGGAGGTTCACCCCTCCACTTT.

The chain employs TRBV7-9 and TRBJ2-5; tentative D call: TRBD2 (6 bases). Trimming took off 8 bases at V and 3 bases at J, with 10 bases between the two ends. CDR1 and CDR2 from the germline V gene are SEHNR and FQNEAQ (reference sequence). The CDR3 totals 12 residues. The CDR3 DNA reads as TGTGCCAGCGAAGGAGGGGAAGAGACCCAGTACTTC. It specifies CASEGGEETQYF.

The chain carries TRBV24-1 and TRBJ1-2, with D possibly being TRBD1 (6 bases). The CDR3 is 15 residues long. Trimming removed 4 bases at V and 2 bases at J, with 13 bases between. Germline CDR1 KGHDR, CDR2 SFDVKD. Here the CDR3 DNA reads TGTGCCACCAGTGACATCCGGGACATAAACTATGGCTACACCTTC. Encoded protein: CATSDIRDINYGYTF.

The chain uses TRBV7-9 and TRBJ2-7, with 13 bases identical to TRBD2. With V trimmed by 1 base and J by 5 bases, 5 bases remained unmatched. The CDR3 contains 16 residues. Germline lookup yields CDR1 SEHNR and CDR2 FQNEAQ (reference sequence). CDR3 sequence: CASSLGLGLAGDEQYV. The CDR3 nucleotides are TGTGCCAGCAGCTTAGGTCTCGGACTAGCGGGGGACGAGCAGTACGTC.

This sequence joins TRBV19 and TRBJ1-1; no reliable D call. CDR1 and CDR2 (germline): LNHDA, SQIVND (reference sequence). V lost 0 bases and J lost 1, with 3 bases in between. The CDR3 has 13 amino acids. The CDR3 protein is CASSIEANTEAFF. The CDR3 DNA sequence: TGTGCCAGTAGTATAGAAGCGAACACTGAAGCTTTCTTT.

The J gene is TRBJ1-5, the V gene TRBV19; D is uncertain. Per germline, CDR1 LNHDA and CDR2 SQIVND (reference sequence). The CDR3 contains 12 residues. V was cut by 8 bases and J by 9 bases, with 14 bases left in between. The CDR3 coding sequence is TGTGCCAGTTCCAATTGGAGCGGGCCCCAGCATTTT. It codes for CASSNWSGPQHF.

This sequence joins TRBV6-6 and TRBJ1-1, with D maybe TRBD1 (5 bases). The CDR3 is 13 residues long. The germline gives CDR1 MNHNY, CDR2 SVGAGI (reference sequence). The V end lost 6 bases, the J end lost 1 base, and 9 bases lay between the germline ends. CDR3 nucleotides: TGTGCCAGCAGAAGTGACAGGAACACTGAAGCTTTCTTT. Protein: CASRSDRNTEAFF.

The CDR3 sequence: CASSMLAGAGNEQFF. CDR3 DNA: TGTGCCAGCAGTATGTTAGCGGGAGCGGGCAATGAGCAGTTCTTC. The chain is built from TRBV6-5 and TRBJ2-1; TRBD2 matches at 9 bases. Trimming at V came to 5 bases and at J to 6 bases, leaving 8 bases not matched to a gene. The CDR3 runs to 15 residues. CDR1 and CDR2 (germline): MNHEY, SVGAGI.

In its sample, this clone was seen a few times. CDR3 amino acids: CASGQGQGAFF. CDR3 DNA sequence: TGTGCTAGTGGCCAGGGACAGGGGGCTTTCTTT. The chain is built from TRBV12-5 and TRBJ1-1; 10 bases line up with TRBD1. Germline-derived CDR1 and CDR2 are LGHNT and FRNRAP. With 6 bases clipped from V and 11 bases from J, the junction kept 3 bases outside the gene matches. The CDR3 runs to 11 residues.

The rearrangement uses TRBV5-4 and TRBJ2-2; 11 bases match TRBD2. The CDR3 loop spans 15 amino acids. Germline V lookup: CDR1 SGHNT, CDR2 YYREEE (reference sequence). V shed 3 bases and J 5 bases; nucleotides not matched to a gene: 3. The DNA of the CDR3 is TGTGCCAGCAGCTCTAGCGGGAGGAATACCGGGGAGCTGTTTTTT. Translated, it gives CASSSSGRNTGELFF.